This TCR beta chain was captured in a study of cytomegalovirus exposure and HLA in healthy donors. As regards this clone: Antigen specificity is unknown.

The PCR employed 60 Vbeta primers together with 13 Jbeta primers. Here immunoSEQ multiplex PCR was the method, and the copy in TCRdb shows in-frame clones only, minus some. This sample has some 140,000 clones, with roughly three quarters found just once. General observations from the study: Later analysis identified a missense DCLRE1C variant that was linked to TCR beta V- and J-gene trimming. Sequence variants that were highly shared formed a cluster that was likely a sequencing artifact.

The material sequenced was PBMCs. This receptor was identified in a man between 18 and 29 years old in good health and CMV-seronegative.

The CDR3 protein is CASSPPGQALSYCTF. The CDR3 region has the DNA TGTGCCAGCAGCCCGCCGGGACAGGCCCTTTCTTACTGCACCTTC. The chain uses TRBV7-9 and TRBJ1-2; TRBD1 matches at 8 bases. The CDR3 consists of 15 residues. V dropped 5 bases and J dropped 13; count of bases not matched to a gene: 18. Germline CDR1 and CDR2: SEHNR and FQNEAQ (reference sequence).